The entry that follows covers one T cell receptor beta chain sequence. The sample originates from a study of blood T cell repertoires in COVID-19. The germline CDR1 and CDR2 sequences are KGHSH and LQKENI. The CDR3 sequence is 14 residues long. Trimming removed 4 bases from V and 6 bases from J, with 15 bases in between. The assay was immunoSEQ multiplex PCR, and TCRdb's table has in-frame clones only and misses some. This table holds 100,000 to 120,000 clones, approximately 88% found once. J is TRBJ1-2 and V is TRBV18; D gene ambiguous. Sample: peripheral blood. This sequence originates from a human donor in a cohort sampled during active COVID-19. Here the CDR3 DNA reads TGTGCCAGCTCACAACTCGGTTCCTCGGATGGCTACACCTTC. This encodes CASSQLGSSDGYTF.